A single sample gave rise to the 19 T cell receptor beta chains below, sequenced in a study of T cells in Graves' hyperthyroidism and ophthalmopathy. The TCR beta CDR3 regions underwent amplification using RNA transcripts as the source. During a first-round RT-PCR of the TCR CDR3, the HTBI primer set was used. TCRdb redid the calling of the multiplex PCR reads with MiXCR, one entry per CDR3 protein. The sample carries around 35,000 distinct CDR3 sequences, 40% to 65% recorded once. Sequencing input: blood. These receptors were obtained from a woman in her 40s with Graves' ophthalmopathy.

The CDR3 DNA reads as TGTGCCAGCAGTCTACGGCCAGCGGGGGTTACCTACGAGCAGTACTTC. This sequence encodes CASSLRPAGVTYEQYF. This chain joins TRBV7-3 and TRBJ2-7; 8 bases fit TRBD2. J was trimmed by 2 bases and V by 6 bases; bases with no gene match: 12. CDR1 and CDR2 (germline): SGHTA, FQGTGA. This CDR3 comprises 16 residues.

This clonotype appeared many times. V is TRBV2 and J is TRBJ2-3; TRBD1 aligns across 8 bases. Germline values: CDR1 SNHLY, CDR2 FYNNEI. The CDR3 sequence is 14 residues long. The V gene end was trimmed by 6 bases and the J gene end by 4 bases; junction bases not matched to a gene: 6. The chain's CDR3 is CASSLTGEADTQYF. The CDR3 DNA sequence: TGTGCCAGCAGCCTGACAGGGGAGGCAGATACGCAGTATTTT.

This clonotype was counted between two and nine times. This rearrangement joins TRBV10-3 to TRBJ2-2; D gene uncertain. Trimming cost V 5 bases and J 3 bases, with 4 bases left between them. Germline lookup yields CDR1 ENHRY and CDR2 SYGVKD. This CDR3 region has 12 residues. CDR3 DNA: TGTGCCATCAGTAGGGACACCGGGGAGCTGTTTTTT. Translation gives CAISRDTGELFF.

Many counts were recorded for this clonotype. The CDR3 spells CASSPVNYEQYF. DNA for the CDR3: TGTGCCAGCTCACCTGTGAACTACGAGCAGTACTTC. The rearrangement uses TRBV18 and TRBJ2-7; D uncertain. Germline CDR1 reads KGHSH; CDR2 reads LQKENI. CDR3 length: 12 residues. Trimming pared 3 bases from V and 3 bases from J, leaving 6 bases between.

This clonotype has ten or more counts. The chain joins TRBV19 to TRBJ2-1; D could derive from TRBD1 or TRBD2 (5 bases each). CDR1 is LNHDA, CDR2 SQIVND, per germline (reference sequence). The CDR3 extends over 15 amino acids. V lost 7 bases, J lost 3 bases, and 16 bases lay in between. For the CDR3, the DNA is TGTGCCAGTACCGAATCCGGGACGGGCTACAATGAGCAGTTCTTC. Its translation is CASTESGTGYNEQFF.

The V and J genes are TRBV10-3 and TRBJ2-2, with TRBD2 as a possible D gene (6 bases). This CDR3 is built from 18 residues. Germline V gene sequence: CDR1 ENHRY, CDR2 SYGVKD. With 6 bases removed from V and 5 bases from J, the gap between germline ends came to 25 bases. Here the CDR3 reads CAISASSLGLTGTGELFF. The CDR3 nucleotides are TGTGCCATCAGCGCCTCCTCCCTGGGACTCACGGGTACCGGGGAGCTGTTTTTT.

V and J are TRBV5-1 and TRBJ2-1; 9 bases are a match to TRBD2. After removal of 4 bases from V and 7 bases from J, the junction contained 9 bases not matched to a gene. CDR3 length: 15 amino acids. CDR1 and CDR2 from the germline V gene are SGHRS and YFSETQ. CDR3 nucleotide sequence: TGCGCCAGCAGCAGTGCTAGACTAGCGGAGAATGAGCAGTTCTTC. As protein: CASSSARLAENEQFF.

On this clonotype itself: This CDR3 is missing its conserved last phenylalanine or tryptophan, likely due to a read error. It is unclear where the CDR3 begins or ends on the DNA, so no DNA is shown, and the CDR3 is as TCRdb lists it. V and J are TRBV7-9 and TRBJ2-1; the listed D gene, TRBD2, was not tested against the DNA. Germline CDR1 and CDR2: SEHNR and FQNEAQ (reference sequence). The CDR3 spans 9 residues, counting both ends. The CDR3 sequence: CASSLERML.

The V and J genes are TRBV2 and TRBJ1-5; D is uncertain. The CDR3 length is 13 residues. Germline assignment: CDR1 SNHLY and CDR2 FYNNEI. V shed 8 bases and J shed 5 bases, with 13 bases lying between them. For the CDR3, the DNA is TGTGCCAGCGGGAAGGGATACGATCAGCCCCAGCATTTT. Residues: CASGKGYDQPQHF.

This clonotype came up once. At one of its ends the junction is not consistent with the germline gene, which may arise from a read error. The V gene is TRBV29-1, the J gene TRBJ1-1; no reliable D call. The CDR3 is made up of 13 amino acids. CDR1 is SQVTM, CDR2 ANQGSEA, per germline. This CDR3 reads CSVEDPTNTKAFF. DNA for the CDR3: TGCAGCGTTGAAGATCCGACCAACACTAAAGCTTTCTTT.

This chain's CDR3 is CASSLYGAGSGELFF. The CDR3, as DNA: TGTGCCAGCAGCTTATATGGGGCCGGCAGCGGGGAGCTGTTTTTT. V is TRBV7-9 and J is TRBJ2-2; possibly TRBD1 for D (5 bases). V dropped 2 bases and J dropped 7 bases, with 14 bases sitting between them. The CDR3 has 15 residues. From germline, CDR1 is SEHNR and CDR2 FQNEAQ (reference sequence).

This clonotype was counted many times. This chain links TRBV28 with TRBJ1-1; no clear D. There are 13 residues in the CDR3. The germline V gene has CDR1 MDHEN and CDR2 SYDVKM. Trimming shortened V by 4 bases and J by 0 bases, and 6 bases separated the two germline ends. The CDR3 sequence is CASSSALNTEAFF. The CDR3 DNA reads TGTGCCAGCAGTTCCGCACTGAACACTGAAGCTTTCTTT.

Only one count was recorded for this clonotype. The CDR3 sequence: CASSLSRETQYF. The CDR3 nucleotides read TGTGCCAGCAGTTTATCTCGAGAGACCCAGTACTTC. V is TRBV28 and J is TRBJ2-5; D gene uncertain. Per the germline V gene, CDR1 is MDHEN and CDR2 is SYDVKM. The CDR3 has 12 amino acids. V was shortened by 1 base and J by 4 bases, with 4 bases between the two germline ends.

The DNA for the CDR3 is TGCAGTGCTAGAGGGCGGAAAGAGCAGTTCTTC. Translated: CSARGRKEQFF. The rearrangement joins TRBV20-1 to TRBJ2-1; no reliable D call. CDR3 size: 11 residues. V was pared by 1 base and J by 10 bases, with 8 bases between. The germline V gene encodes CDR1 DFQATT and CDR2 SNEGSKA (reference sequence).

This clonotype appeared many times. The J gene is TRBJ2-7, the V gene TRBV14; TRBD1 matches 10 bases. The CDR3 loop spans 15 amino acids. V gave up 1 base and J gave up 3 bases; unmatched junction bases: 3. Germline V gene lookup returns CDR1 SGHDN and CDR2 FVKESK. CDR3 in amino acids: CASSQGTGGIYEQYF. CDR3 coding DNA: TGTGCCAGCAGCCAAGGGACAGGGGGAATCTACGAGCAGTACTTC. Together with reference TRBV14 and TRBJ2-7, the CDR3 gives the full variable domain: EAGVTQFPSHSVIEKGQTVTLRCDPISGHDNLYWYRRVMGKEIKFLLHFVKESKQDESGMPNNRFLAERTGGTYSTLKVQPAELEDSGVYFCASSQGTGGIYEQYFGPGTRLTVT.

Many counts were recorded for this clonotype. The rearrangement joins TRBV7-2 to TRBJ1-4, with 8 positions matching TRBD1. The CDR3 runs 15 residues. The V gene end was trimmed by 5 bases and the J gene end by 7 bases; junction bases not matched to a gene: 9. Germline V gene lookup returns CDR1 SGHTA and CDR2 FQGNSA. The CDR3 spells CASSTWTGSGEKLFF. CDR3 nucleotides: TGTGCCAGCAGCACCTGGACAGGGTCGGGTGAAAAACTGTTTTTT.

This chain connects TRBV7-9 to TRBJ2-7; 9 bases fit TRBD1. J gave up 3 bases and V 5 bases, and 8 bases lay outside the gene matches. Germline V gene lookup returns CDR1 SEHNR and CDR2 FQNEAQ (reference sequence). CDR3 size: 15 residues. In DNA form, the CDR3 reads TGTGCCAGCAGCGCGCTACCGGGACAGGGCTACGAGCAGTACTTC. This codes for CASSALPGQGYEQYF.

The V gene is TRBV24-1, the J gene TRBJ2-7; 7 bases are shared with TRBD1. Germline V CDR1 and CDR2: KGHDR, SFDVKD. The junction had 10 bases not matched to a gene; V was cut back by 4 bases and J by 8 bases. The CDR3 spans 14 residues. For the CDR3, the DNA is TGTGCCACCAGTGAGGGGACAGCCCCTACAAAGCAGTACTTC. Encoded protein: CATSEGTAPTKQYF.

This clonotype showed up many times. The rearrangement joins TRBV11-1 to TRBJ2-5, with D tentatively TRBD2 (6 bases). CDR3 size: 15 residues. Germline V CDR1 and CDR2: SGHAT, FQDESV (reference sequence). The V end was cut by 2 bases, the J end by 2 bases, with 12 bases between. The CDR3 region has the DNA TGTGCCAGCAGCTTAAATGCGGGGCGACAAGAGACCCAGTACTTC. It encodes CASSLNAGRQETQYF.